The source of this T cell receptor beta chain is a study of shared clonotypes between healthy human individuals. Whole-study context: Those who served as donors were a couple of women and a few men between the ages of 18 and 49. Each donor's CD8 memory used one plate, CD8 naive two, each CD4 subset three.

CD45RO negativity and positive selection for CCR7 defined naive CD8 cells, a population that excluded terminally differentiated effector memory CD45RA+ cells. In regard to this clone: Its specificity is unknown.

Several immunoSEQ plates held equal portions of the genomic DNA taken from each subset. Some clones are missing from TCRdb's copy, which holds only in-frame ones; the method was immunoSEQ multiplex PCR. Of about 2 million clones in the sample, approximately 94% were seen once. Germline V gene data show CDR1 as MNHEY and CDR2 as SVGAGI. The V gene end was trimmed by 3 bases and the J gene end by 3 bases; junction bases not matched to a gene: 11. The CDR3 has 16 amino acids. Findings and limits, study-wide: Around 5% was the fraction of naive CD4 clonotypes found shared across several donors.

This TCR was sampled from a man aged 18-30 years in good health. Sequencing input: naive CD8+ T cells sorted from blood. The chain uses TRBV6-5 and TRBJ2-7; 7 bases are shared with TRBD1. The CDR3: CASSYSTGERYYEQYF. Here the CDR3 DNA reads TGTGCCAGCAGTTATTCAACAGGGGAGAGGTACTACGAGCAGTACTTC.